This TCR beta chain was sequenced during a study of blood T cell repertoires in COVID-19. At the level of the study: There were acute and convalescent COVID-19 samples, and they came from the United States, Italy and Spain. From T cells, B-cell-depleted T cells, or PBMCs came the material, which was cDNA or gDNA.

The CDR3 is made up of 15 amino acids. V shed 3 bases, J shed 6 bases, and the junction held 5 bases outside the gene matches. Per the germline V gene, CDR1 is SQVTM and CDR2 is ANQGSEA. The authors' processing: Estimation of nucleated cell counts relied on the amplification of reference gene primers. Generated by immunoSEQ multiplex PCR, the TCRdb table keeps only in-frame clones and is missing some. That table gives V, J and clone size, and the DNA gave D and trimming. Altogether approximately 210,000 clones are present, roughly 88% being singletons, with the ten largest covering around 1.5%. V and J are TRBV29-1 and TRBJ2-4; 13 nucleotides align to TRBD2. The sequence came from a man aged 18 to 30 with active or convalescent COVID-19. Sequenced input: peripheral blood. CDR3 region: CSVDWTSGSGNIQYF. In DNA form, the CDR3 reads TGCAGCGTTGACTGGACTAGCGGGAGTGGAAACATTCAGTACTTC.